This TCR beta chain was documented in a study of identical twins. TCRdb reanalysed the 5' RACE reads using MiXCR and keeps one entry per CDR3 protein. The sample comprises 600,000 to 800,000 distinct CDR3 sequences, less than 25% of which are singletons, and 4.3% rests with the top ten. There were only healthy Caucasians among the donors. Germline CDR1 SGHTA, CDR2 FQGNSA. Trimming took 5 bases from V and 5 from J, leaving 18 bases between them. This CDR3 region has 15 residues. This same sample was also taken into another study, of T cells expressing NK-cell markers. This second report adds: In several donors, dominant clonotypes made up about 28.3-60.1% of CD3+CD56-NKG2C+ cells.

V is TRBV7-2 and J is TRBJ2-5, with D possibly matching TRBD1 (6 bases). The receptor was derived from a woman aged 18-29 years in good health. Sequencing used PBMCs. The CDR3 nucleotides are TGTGCCAGCAGCCGAGACAGGCTTCGGGCGGAGACCCAGTACTTC. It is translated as CASSRDRLRAETQYF. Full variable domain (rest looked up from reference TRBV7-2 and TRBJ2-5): GAGVSQSPSNKVTEKGKDVELRCDPISGHTALYWYRQSLGQGLEFLIYFQGNSAPDKSGLPSDRFSAERTGGSVSTLTIQRTQQEDSAVYLCASSRDRLRAETQYFGPGTRLLVL.